This T cell receptor (beta chain) appears in the sequencing data of a study of neoadjuvant anti-PD-1 for oral cavity cancer (dated by TCRdb to 2020 to 2022). For the study in its entirety: Before curative-intent surgical resection, most patients were given three to four biweekly doses of nivolumab at 3 mg/kg. An approximately 31% response rate was observed in the parent correlative cohort, in which around 12 patients were included. Under RECIST 1.1, a patient counted as a responder if showing complete response, partial response or stable disease, and as a non-responder if showing progression. A fourth nivolumab dose was given around day 43 to patients without progression, and definitive surgical resection was performed in those patients on days 50-56. Beyond this particular receptor, the publication reports: A higher pretreatment blood Treg/Th17 ratio correlated with both higher pretreatment blood TCRbeta clonality and lower post-treatment tumor TCRbeta clonality. After neoadjuvant nivolumab, significantly higher T cell clonality (Gini index) was found within PBMCs in non-responders than in responders. TCR analyses included only three patients per response group, and the authors called for larger cohorts for validation.

A word on this clone: It has no known antigen specificity. Base qualities are not at hand, and no much larger clone is one base apart.

The time point label of this sample denotes: after neoadjuvant nivolumab, at surgical resection. The patients had newly diagnosed stage II-IVA oral cavity squamous cell carcinoma and had not received any prior systemic or radiation treatment. The cohort consisted of patients with HPV-negative, locally advanced oral cavity squamous cell carcinoma. Peripheral blood mononuclear cells were analyzed directly, without maintenance or expansion in culture. The samples were obtained from a longitudinal correlative study of a single-arm phase II trial testing neoadjuvant nivolumab in oral cavity squamous cell carcinoma. Genomic DNA-based TCRbeta sequencing was performed on subject-matched pre- and post-treatment PBMCs and tumors from three responders and three non-responders. Peripheral blood mononuclear cells were collected once before nivolumab treatment and again after treatment, at the time of surgery. The Maxwell RSC DNA from Cells kit was used to isolate genomic DNA from PBMCs.

For deep sequencing, PBMC libraries mostly used around 0.45 ug of input genomic DNA, with six replicates for each sample. TCRbeta libraries were prepared with the immunoSEQ hsTCRbeta kit according to the manufacturer's instructions. The finished libraries were brought together in one pool at 3 nM, which was then read using an Illumina NovaSeq 6000 S4 flow cell. The authors' analysis ran thus. The immunoSEQ Analyzer was used for raw data preprocessing and quality control. The analysis was restricted to productive rearrangements, with each unique CDR3 amino acid sequence defining a clonotype. Repertoire clonality was estimated as the Gini-Simpson index, computed with the R package tcR. Student's t test was used to compare Gini indices, while Pearson correlation assessed associations with tumor size change. TCRdb stores this immuneACCESS table with in-frame sequences only. Part of the clones is absent; in the studies checked, under half of the shortfall reflects unresolved V genes, and no reason is known for the rest. V and J calls and clone size are given by that table; D and trimming were obtained from the DNA. In this sample the table shows approximately 13,000 clones, approximately 72% of which occur a single time. Together, the top ten hold 2.5% to 3.5% of the sample.

The starting material was PBMCs, obtained after nivolumab (anti-PD-1) treatment. The origin of this receptor is a person aged 40 to 85 with oral cavity squamous cell carcinoma.

The DNA reads TGTGCCAGCAGCCGTGGCACAGATACGCAGTATTTT. Translated, it gives CASSRGTDTQYF. The chain joins TRBV7-6 to TRBJ2-3; the D gene cannot be resolved reliably. The CDR3 contains 12 residues, cysteine and phenylalanine counted. Left in the record is the CDR3 DNA by itself, 36 bases read in frame from the first base. From the germline V gene, CDR1 is SGHVS and CDR2 is FNYEAQ. V is reduced by 5 bases and J by 1 base, leaving a spacing of 4 bases between them.